The 26 T cell receptor beta chains presented below share a single source sample, sequenced in a study of response to subunit inactivated influenza vaccine. TCRdb re-called the RT-PCR reads with MiXCR, one entry per CDR3 protein. The sample contains about 650,000 distinct CDR3 sequences, 13% to 15% of which appear only once. Sequenced here: PBMCs from blood, sampled roughly 2 weeks before vaccination. The origin of the receptors is a man aged 50-60 years who received an inactivated influenza vaccine.

The chain joins TRBV12-3 or TRBV12-4 to TRBJ2-2; D might be TRBD1 (6 bases). V was shortened by 4 bases and J by 2 bases, with 14 bases between the two germline ends. The CDR3 has 16 amino acids. This chain's CDR3 is CASSSFQGLNTGELFF. Written as DNA, the CDR3 is TGTGCCAGCAGTTCGTTCCAGGGGCTTAACACCGGGGAGCTGTTTTTT.

In its sample, this clonotype was seen once. V gene TRBV28 combines with J gene TRBJ2-5, with 8 positions matching TRBD2. The germline V gene encodes CDR1 MDHEN and CDR2 SYDVKM. After removal of 2 bases from V and 1 base from J, the junction contained 6 bases not matched to a gene. The CDR3 sequence is 16 residues long. The CDR3 sequence is CASSLVPSGLQETQYF. Here the CDR3 DNA reads TGTGCCAGCAGTTTAGTCCCTAGCGGGCTCCAAGAGACCCAGTACTTC.

V and J are TRBV19 and TRBJ2-1, with a weak D call TRBD1 (5 bases). CDR1 LNHDA and CDR2 SQIVND come from the germline V gene (reference sequence). This CDR3 region has 13 residues. Trimming shortened V by 5 bases and J by 7 bases, and 12 bases separated the two germline ends. CDR3 protein: CASSGQGKNEQFF. CDR3 coding DNA: TGTGCCAGTAGTGGGCAGGGTAAGAATGAGCAGTTCTTC.

This clonotype came up many times. This chain joins TRBV20-1 and TRBJ1-1; TRBD1 is a possible D gene (5 bases). CDR3 length: 12 residues. The germline CDR1 and CDR2 sequences are DFQATT and SNEGSKA (reference sequence). Trimming stripped 3 bases from V and 11 bases from J, with 16 bases between. CDR3 nucleotide sequence: TGCAGTGCTAGTCGGAGGATCGAGGGGGCTTTCTTT. Protein sequence: CSASRRIEGAFF.

This clonotype has more than one count but fewer than ten. The CDR3 DNA sequence: TGTGCCAGCAGCCGTGCCGGCCCCACAGATACGCAGTATTTT. This encodes CASSRAGPTDTQYF. The rearrangement links TRBV7-2 to TRBJ2-3; D unclear. The CDR3 spans 14 residues. Deletions cut 5 bases from V and 2 bases from J, with 11 bases between. CDR1 is SGHTA, CDR2 FQGNSA, per germline.

This clonotype has only a few counts. The V call is TRBV11-2, the J call TRBJ2-1, with D hard to call. Germline V gene lookup returns CDR1 SGHAT and CDR2 FQNNGV. V gave up 5 bases and J gave up 0 bases, with 26 bases separating them. CDR3 length: 20 amino acids. The chain's CDR3 is CASSTYRSNHRESSYNEQFF. The CDR3 coding sequence is TGTGCCAGCAGCACCTACCGGTCCAATCACAGAGAGAGCTCCTACAATGAGCAGTTCTTC.

The CDR3 DNA reads as TGTGCCAGCAGGCGCCGGGACTCCCCCGGCGAGACCCAGTACTTC. This codes for CASRRRDSPGETQYF. V gene TRBV27 combines with J gene TRBJ2-5; perhaps TRBD2 as D (6 bases). This CDR3 region has 15 residues. CDR1 MNHEY and CDR2 SMNVEV come from the germline V gene (reference sequence). The ends were cut back, 6 bases at V and 5 bases at J, with 19 bases in the middle.

The J gene is TRBJ2-2, the V gene TRBV20-1; D assignment may be TRBD1 or TRBD2 (5 bases each). From germline, CDR1 is DFQATT and CDR2 SNEGSKA (reference sequence). CDR3 length equals 12 residues. CDR3 nucleotides: TGCAGCCTCTTGAGGGGCACCGGGGAGCTGTTTTTT. Amino acid sequence: CSLLRGTGELFF.

This clonotype has only a few counts. The gene calls are TRBV6-5 and TRBJ2-5; the D gene is possibly TRBD1 (5 bases). V lost 1 base and J 6 bases, leaving 15 bases between the germline ends. The germline CDR1 and CDR2 sequences are MNHEY and SVGAGI. This CDR3 has 15 residues. CDR3 residues: CASSYYPDRIQTQYF. The CDR3 DNA follows: TGTGCCAGCAGTTACTACCCCGACAGAATCCAGACCCAGTACTTC.

In this sample, this clonotype turned up a few times. The chain is built from TRBV7-2 and TRBJ2-7, with TRBD1 identical over 7 bases. The trim removed 1 base at V and 2 bases at J, leaving 8 bases unmatched. Germline assignment: CDR1 SGHTA and CDR2 FQGNSA. The CDR3 totals 16 residues. This CDR3 reads CASSLGTGFLPYEQYF. CDR3 nucleotide sequence: TGTGCCAGCAGCTTAGGGACAGGTTTTCTCCCCTACGAGCAGTACTTC.

J is TRBJ1-2 and V is TRBV9; TRBD1 matches at 7 bases. This CDR3 is 18 amino acids long. Trimming at V came to 3 bases and at J to 4 bases, leaving 18 bases not matched to a gene. Germline assignment: CDR1 SGDLS and CDR2 YYNGEE. In DNA, the CDR3 is TGTGCCAGCAGCGGAGAAACCCGAACAGGGGCGCGGGGCTATGGCTACACCTTC. Its translation is CASSGETRTGARGYGYTF.

The chain has TRBV20-1 and TRBJ2-3; 10 positions agree with TRBD1. The germline gives CDR1 DFQATT, CDR2 SNEGSKA (reference sequence). Trimming cost V 3 bases and J 4 bases; bases outside gene matches: 4. The CDR3 covers 14 residues. The CDR3 coding sequence is TGCAGTGCTAGCCCCGGACAGGGGGCAGATACGCAGTATTTT. The encoded protein is CSASPGQGADTQYF.

This clonotype was detected ten times or more. This chain joins TRBV6-1 and TRBJ1-2, with TRBD1 as a possible D gene (6 bases). CDR3 length: 16 amino acids. V shed 7 bases and J shed 4 bases, with 22 bases lying between them. CDR1 and CDR2 (germline): MNHNS, SASEGT. CDR3 amino acids: CASTRGQSGRFYGYTF. CDR3 DNA: TGTGCCAGCACCAGGGGTCAGTCAGGGCGCTTCTATGGCTACACCTTC.

In this sample, this clonotype turned up many times. The chain uses TRBV3-1 and TRBJ1-1, with D unclear. The CDR3 runs to 12 residues. The V end was cut by 3 bases, the J end by 4 bases, with 6 bases between. The germline V gene encodes CDR1 LGHDT and CDR2 YNNKEL (reference sequence). The CDR3 DNA reads TGTGCCAGCAGCCACGGCCTCACTGAAGCTTTCTTT. Protein: CASSHGLTEAFF. The full variable domain, completed using reference TRBV3-1 and TRBJ1-1, is DTAVSQTPKYLVTQMGNDKSIKCEQNLGHDTMYWYKQDSKKFLKIMFSYNNKELIINETVPNRFSPKSPDKAHLNLHINSLELGDSAVYFCASSHGLTEAFFGQGTRLTVV.

The chain carries TRBV3-1 and TRBJ1-4, with D unresolved. Trimming took off 3 bases at V and 1 base at J, with 3 bases between the two ends. The CDR3 is made up of 13 amino acids. Germline V gene data show CDR1 as LGHDT and CDR2 as YNNKEL (reference sequence). In nucleotides, the CDR3 is TGTGCCAGCAGCCACCTAACTAATGAAAAACTGTTTTTT. This gives the protein CASSHLTNEKLFF.

This clonotype turned up a few times. The rearrangement links TRBV29-1 to TRBJ2-3; 12 bases fit TRBD2. This CDR3 spans 14 amino acids. Germline CDR1 and CDR2: SQVTM and ANQGSEA. V was pared by 8 bases and J by 2 bases, with 5 bases of the junction left unmatched. Here the CDR3 DNA reads TGCAGCACCACTAGCGGGAGGTACACAGATACGCAGTATTTT. This sequence encodes CSTTSGRYTDTQYF.

In its sample, this clonotype was seen many times. The rearrangement links TRBV24-1 to TRBJ2-3, with D tentatively TRBD2 (6 bases). CDR1 and CDR2 (germline): KGHDR, SFDVKD. The CDR3 covers 15 residues. V lost 4 bases and J 1 base, leaving 11 bases between the germline ends. CDR3 residues: CATSDPKRGTDTQYF. The CDR3 DNA is TGTGCCACCAGTGACCCTAAGCGGGGCACAGATACGCAGTATTTT.

The V gene is TRBV3-1, the J gene TRBJ2-7; either TRBD1 or TRBD2 may fit D (6 bases each). V lost 5 bases and J lost 3, with 23 bases in between. The CDR3 sequence is 17 residues long. Germline V gene sequence: CDR1 LGHDT, CDR2 YNNKEL (reference sequence). CDR3 amino acids: CASSIPWGAGRIYEQYF. CDR3 sequence (DNA): TGTGCCAGCAGCATCCCCTGGGGGGCAGGGAGGATCTACGAGCAGTACTTC.

This clonotype was observed at least ten times. CDR3 sequence (DNA): TGTGCCAGCAGTTTCCGTGACAGGGGAGAGACCCAGTACTTC. This sequence encodes CASSFRDRGETQYF. The chain carries TRBV28 and TRBJ2-5; 8 positions match TRBD1. V was clipped by 3 bases and J by 4 bases; unmatched bases: 4. This CDR3 contains 14 residues. Germline-derived CDR1 and CDR2 are MDHEN and SYDVKM.

The rearrangement uses TRBV5-6 and TRBJ1-2; D is perhaps TRBD1 (6 bases). CDR3 size: 14 residues. V lost 2 bases to trimming and J lost 5 bases, with 13 bases between them. The germline CDR1 and CDR2 sequences are SGHDT and YYEEEE. As DNA, the CDR3 is TGTGCCAGCAGCTTTGGGGGCGCGGATTATGGCTACACCTTC. This sequence encodes CASSFGGADYGYTF.

This clonotype showed up just a few times. The V call is TRBV6-2 or TRBV6-3, the J call TRBJ2-4; 10 positions agree with TRBD1. This CDR3 is 20 amino acids long. The trim removed 0 bases at V and 1 base at J, leaving 12 bases unmatched. The V gene's germline CDR1 is MNHEY and CDR2 SVGEGT. In DNA, the CDR3 is TGTGCCAGCAGTTACTCGGCGACAGGGGGCACTCAGGGGGCCAAAAACATTCAGTACTTC. Protein product: CASSYSATGGTQGAKNIQYF.

This sequence joins TRBV11-2 and TRBJ2-5; D gene ambiguous. The CDR3 is 14 residues long. Germline-derived CDR1 and CDR2 are SGHAT and FQNNGV. The V and J ends lost 2 bases and 4 bases respectively, with 11 bases between them. CDR3 residues: CASSLNSFGETQYF. The CDR3 DNA sequence: TGTGCCAGCAGCTTAAACTCTTTTGGAGAGACCCAGTACTTC.

This clonotype was seen a few times. The rearrangement uses TRBV11-2 and TRBJ1-2; weak D call: TRBD1 (6 bases). Germline V lookup: CDR1 SGHAT, CDR2 FQNNGV. Trimming took 4 bases from V and 6 from J, leaving 9 bases between them. The CDR3 is made up of 12 amino acids. The CDR3 protein is CASSSEGDGYTF. The CDR3 DNA reads TGTGCCAGCAGCTCGGAGGGGGATGGCTACACCTTC. Complete variable domain (other parts from reference TRBV11-2 and TRBJ1-2): EAGVAQSPRYKIIEKRQSVAFWCNPISGHATLYWYQQILGQGPKLLIQFQNNGVVDDSQLPKDRFSAERLKGVDSTLKIQPAKLEDSAVYLCASSSEGDGYTFGSGTRLTVV.

This rearrangement joins TRBV18 to TRBJ1-1, with 7 bases lining up with TRBD1. V shed 4 bases, J shed 3 bases, and the junction held 5 bases outside the gene matches. The germline V gene encodes CDR1 KGHSH and CDR2 LQKENI. CDR3 length: 14 residues. DNA for the CDR3: TGTGCCAGCTCACTCCAGACAGGGTACACTGAAGCTTTCTTT. Its translation: CASSLQTGYTEAFF.

DNA of the CDR3: TGTGCCTGGAGTGTTCCCTACAATGAGCAGTTCTTC. Protein: CAWSVPYNEQFF. The rearrangement links TRBV30 to TRBJ2-1, with no clear D. CDR3 length equals 12 residues. The germline V gene has CDR1 GTSNPN and CDR2 SVGIG (reference sequence). V was clipped by 0 bases and J by 2 bases, with 2 bases between them.

In this sample, this clonotype turned up a few times. The chain joins TRBV28 to TRBJ2-5, with D perhaps TRBD2 (6 bases). The V end was cut by 10 bases, the J end by 0 bases, with 9 bases between. The germline V gene has CDR1 MDHEN and CDR2 SYDVKM. This CDR3 comprises 12 residues. The CDR3 DNA follows: TGTGCCACCGCGGGAAACCAAGAGACCCAGTACTTC. It translates to CATAGNQETQYF.